A selection of T cell receptor beta chains follows, all from one sample in a study of blood T cell repertoires in COVID-19. Repertoires were generated with immunoSEQ multiplex PCR, while TCRdb's copy carries only in-frame clones and drops some. The profile shows approximately 250,000 clones, around 83% of them singletons. Sequencing was done on a sample of peripheral blood. The receptors were gathered from a woman aged 45-59 years with acute or convalescent COVID-19. CDR3s include the opening cysteine and the closing phenylalanine or tryptophan. Each record gives: J gene, V gene, clone size, D gene, CDR3 DNA, CDR3 protein. D genes are given only for firm matches. Clone size is given for some rows only: seen once, a few or many times, or a class if the clone is expanded.

>TRBJ1-4|TRBV29-1|-|-
TGCAGCGTTCGGACCGGGACAACTAATGAAAAACTGTTTTTT
CSVRTGTTNEKLFF
>TRBJ1-1|TRBV19|few|-
TGTGCCAGTAGTATATGGGCTGAGAACACTGAAGCTTTCTTT
CASSIWAENTEAFF
>TRBJ1-4|TRBV10-3|-|-
TGTGCCATCAGTGATGACAGGAATGAAAAACTGTTTTTT
CAISDDRNEKLFF
>TRBJ2-2|TRBV14|once|-
TGTGCCAGCAGCCAGACCGACAGGAGGTTCACCGGGGAGCTGTTTTTT
CASSQTDRRFTGELFF
>TRBJ2-1|TRBV3-1/TRBV3-2|-|TRBD2
TGTGCCAGCAGCCCGCGATCGGGACTAGCGGGGAATGAGCAGTTCTTC
CASSPRSGLAGNEQFF
>TRBJ1-5|TRBV5-4|-|TRBD1
TGTGCCAGCAGCAACAGGGGTCCGAATCAGCCCCAGCATTTT
CASSNRGPNQPQHF
>TRBJ1-2|TRBV2|-|-
TGTGCCAGGACAGGCCCCTCCTATGGCTACACCTTC
CARTGPSYGYTF
>TRBJ2-1|TRBV5-1|-|TRBD2
TGCGCCAGCAGCCCAGGACTAGCGCCCAATGAGCAGTTCTTC
CASSPGLAPNEQFF
>TRBJ1-1|TRBV4-2|-|TRBD1
TGTGCCAGCAGCCGCTCACTCGGGACAGACCGAACGACTGAAGCTTTCTTT
CASSRSLGTDRTTEAFF
>TRBJ1-1|TRBV5-5|once|-
TGTGCCAGCAGCTTGGCTGTGACATCGAACACTGAAGCTTTCTTT
CASSLAVTSNTEAFF
>TRBJ1-2|TRBV28|-|-
TGTGCCAGCAGTTTAGTGGGAGCCGTTTTGAAGGGCTACACCTTC
CASSLVGAVLKGYTF
>TRBJ2-3|TRBV30|-|TRBD2
TGTGCCTGGAGTCGGGGGGGCGCGCAGTATTTT
CAWSRGGAQYF
>TRBJ2-5|TRBV6-2/TRBV6-3|once|TRBD2
TGTGCCAGCAGTCACGGGACTAGCGGAAGGGAGACCCAGTACTTC
CASSHGTSGRETQYF
>TRBJ1-1|TRBV2|-|TRBD1
TGTGCCAGCAGTGTGGGACAGTCGAACACTGAAGCTTTCTTT
CASSVGQSNTEAFF
>TRBJ1-5|TRBV7-9|-|-
TGTGCCAGCAGCTTTGGGAGACCTGGTGAGCCCCAGCATTTT
CASSFGRPGEPQHF
>TRBJ2-3|TRBV19|-|-
TGTGCCAGTAGTATCTTCAGCGATGTGGCAGATACGCAGTATTTT
CASSIFSDVADTQYF
>TRBJ1-6|TRBV19|-|-
TGTGCCAGTAGTACCGAGTGGGAGGGAGTCCCCCTCCACTTT
CASSTEWEGVPLHF
>TRBJ1-6|TRBV6-6|-|-
TGTGCCAGCAGCGGACTCTCTAATTCACCCCTCCACTTT
CASSGLSNSPLHF
>TRBJ1-5|TRBV19|-|TRBD1
TGTGCCAGTAGTATATATTCCGGGACAGGGGGTCAGCCCCAGCATTTT
CASSIYSGTGGQPQHF
>TRBJ1-2|TRBV5-1|few|TRBD1
TGCGCCAGCAGCTTGGGGGACAGAGACCAAGGGGGCTACACCTTC
CASSLGDRDQGGYTF
>TRBJ2-1|TRBV3-1/TRBV3-2|-|TRBD2
TGTGCCAGCAGCCAAGTGCGGGGGGGCCTAGAGGAGCAGTTCTTC
CASSQVRGGLEEQFF
>TRBJ2-1|TRBV3-1/TRBV3-2|-|TRBD2
TGTGCCAGCAGCCAATATGGGACTAGCGGGGGCGGTGAGCAGTTCTTC
CASSQYGTSGGGEQFF
>TRBJ1-4|TRBV4-2|-|-
TGTGCCAGCAGCCAAGCTGGCAGGGAAGAAAAACTGTTTTTT
CASSQAGREEKLFF
>TRBJ2-7|TRBV19|-|-
TGTGCCAGTAGTACCCAGACAGATCCCTCCTACGAGCAGTACTTC
CASSTQTDPSYEQYF
>TRBJ2-7|TRBV30|-|-
TGTGCCTGGAGTCGGCAGGGCGAGCAGTACTTC
CAWSRQGEQYF